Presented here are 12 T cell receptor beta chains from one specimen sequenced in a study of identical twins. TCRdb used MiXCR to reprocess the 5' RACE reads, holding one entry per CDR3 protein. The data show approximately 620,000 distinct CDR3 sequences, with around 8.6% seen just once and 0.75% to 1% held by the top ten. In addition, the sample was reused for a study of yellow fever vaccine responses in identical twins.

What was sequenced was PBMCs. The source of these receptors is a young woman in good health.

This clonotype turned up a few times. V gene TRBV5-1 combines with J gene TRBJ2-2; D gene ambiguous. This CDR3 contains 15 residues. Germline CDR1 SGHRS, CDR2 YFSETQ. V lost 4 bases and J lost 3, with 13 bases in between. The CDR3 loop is CASSPGDRDTGELFF. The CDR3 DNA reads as TGCGCCAGCAGCCCAGGTGATCGGGACACCGGGGAGCTGTTTTTT.

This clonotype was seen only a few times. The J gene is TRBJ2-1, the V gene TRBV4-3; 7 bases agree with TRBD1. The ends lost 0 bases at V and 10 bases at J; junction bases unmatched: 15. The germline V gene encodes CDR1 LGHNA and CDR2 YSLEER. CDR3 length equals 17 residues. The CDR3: CASSQDWQGEWGLEQFF. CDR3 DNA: TGCGCCAGCAGCCAAGATTGGCAGGGGGAGTGGGGGTTGGAGCAGTTCTTC.

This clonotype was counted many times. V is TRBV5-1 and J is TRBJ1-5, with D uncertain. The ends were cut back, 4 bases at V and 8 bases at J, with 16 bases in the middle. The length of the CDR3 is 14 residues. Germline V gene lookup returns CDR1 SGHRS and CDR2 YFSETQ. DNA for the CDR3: TGCGCCAGCAGCCCAGCAAACCCCGGGGAGCCCCAGCATTTT. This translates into CASSPANPGEPQHF.

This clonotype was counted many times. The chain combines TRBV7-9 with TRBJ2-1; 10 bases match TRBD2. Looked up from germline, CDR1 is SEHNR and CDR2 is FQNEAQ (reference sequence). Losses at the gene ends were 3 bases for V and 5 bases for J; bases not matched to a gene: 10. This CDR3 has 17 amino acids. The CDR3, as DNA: TGTGCCAGCAGCTTCGACTTTAGCGGGGGGAATGACAATGAGCAGTTCTTC. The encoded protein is CASSFDFSGGNDNEQFF.

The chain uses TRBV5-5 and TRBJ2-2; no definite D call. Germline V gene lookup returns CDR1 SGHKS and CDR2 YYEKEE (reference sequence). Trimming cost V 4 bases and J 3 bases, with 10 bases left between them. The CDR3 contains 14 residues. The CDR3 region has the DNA TGTGCCAGCAGCGAGGACGAGGACACCGGGGAGCTGTTTTTT. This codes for CASSEDEDTGELFF.

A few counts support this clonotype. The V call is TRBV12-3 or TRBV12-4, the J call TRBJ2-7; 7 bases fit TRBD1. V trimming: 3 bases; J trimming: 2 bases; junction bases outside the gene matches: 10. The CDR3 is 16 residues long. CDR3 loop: CASSLGTGTATYEQYF. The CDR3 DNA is TGTGCCAGCAGTTTGGGGACCGGGACAGCAACCTACGAGCAGTACTTC.

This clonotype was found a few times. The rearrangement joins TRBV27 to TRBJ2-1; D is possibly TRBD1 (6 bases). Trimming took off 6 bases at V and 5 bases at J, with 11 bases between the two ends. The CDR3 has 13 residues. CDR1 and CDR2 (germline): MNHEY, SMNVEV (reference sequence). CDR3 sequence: CASSTQGNNEQFF. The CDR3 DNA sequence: TGTGCCAGCAGCACCCAGGGGAACAATGAGCAGTTCTTC.

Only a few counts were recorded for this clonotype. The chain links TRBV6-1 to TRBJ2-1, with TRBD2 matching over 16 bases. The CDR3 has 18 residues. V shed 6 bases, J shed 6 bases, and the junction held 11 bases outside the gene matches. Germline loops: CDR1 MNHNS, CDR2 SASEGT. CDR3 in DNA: TGTGCCAGCAGAGGGACTAGCGGGGGGGCATTTCTGTCCAATGAGCAGTTCTTC. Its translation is CASRGTSGGAFLSNEQFF.

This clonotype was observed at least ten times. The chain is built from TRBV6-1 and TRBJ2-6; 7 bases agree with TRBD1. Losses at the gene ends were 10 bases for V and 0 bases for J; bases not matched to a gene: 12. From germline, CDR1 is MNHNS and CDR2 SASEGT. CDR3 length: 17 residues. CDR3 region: CATIQRQGSSGANVLTF. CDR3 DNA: TGTGCCACCATCCAGAGACAGGGTTCCTCTGGGGCCAACGTCCTGACTTTC.

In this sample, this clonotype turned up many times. The CDR3 here is CASSDRYEQYF. CDR3 DNA sequence: TGCGCCAGCAGTGATAGGTACGAGCAGTACTTC. V gene TRBV10-2 combines with J gene TRBJ2-7, with D unresolved. Germline assignment: CDR1 WSHSY and CDR2 SAAADI. Trimming took 3 bases from V and 4 from J, leaving 4 bases between them. The CDR3 consists of 11 residues.

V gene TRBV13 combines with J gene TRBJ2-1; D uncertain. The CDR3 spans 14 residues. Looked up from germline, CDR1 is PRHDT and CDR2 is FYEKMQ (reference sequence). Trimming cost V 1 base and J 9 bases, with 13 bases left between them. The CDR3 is CASSLAPVRLEQFF. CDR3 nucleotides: TGTGCCAGCAGCTTAGCCCCCGTAAGGCTTGAGCAGTTCTTC. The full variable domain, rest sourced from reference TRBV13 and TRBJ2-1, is AAGVIQSPRHLIKEKRETATLKCYPIPRHDTVYWYQQGPGQDPQFLISFYEKMQSDKGSIPDRFSAQQFSDYHSELNMSSLELGDSALYFCASSLAPVRLEQFFGPGTRLTVL.

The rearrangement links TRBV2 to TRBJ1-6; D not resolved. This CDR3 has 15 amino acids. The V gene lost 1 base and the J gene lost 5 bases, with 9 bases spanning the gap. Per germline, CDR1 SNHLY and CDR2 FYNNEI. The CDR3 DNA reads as TGTGCCAGCAGTGAAGAGCACCCCGATAATTCACCCCTCCACTTT. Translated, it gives CASSEEHPDNSPLHF.